Reported below is one T cell receptor beta chain. The data are from a study of control samples from healthy donors and cancer patients. Produced via immunoSEQ multiplex PCR; TCRdb's table is partial and in-frame only. The table lists roughly 450,000 clones, about nine tenths of them singletons. The origin of this receptor is a man aged 40-49 years with head and neck cancer. Sequencing was done on a sample of PBMCs.

The DNA for the CDR3 is TGTGCCAGCAGTTCCTCGGGGACAGGGGGCGCGGGCGAGCAGTACTTC. Encoded protein: CASSSSGTGGAGEQYF. The chain has TRBV27 and TRBJ2-7; 12 bases match TRBD1. CDR1 is MNHEY and CDR2 is SMNVEV in the germline V gene (reference sequence). This CDR3 comprises 16 residues. V was pared by 4 bases and J by 6 bases, with 10 bases of the junction left unmatched.